This TCR beta chain was captured in a study of follicular helper T cells after annual influenza vaccination. Described time point: 2014-2015 season, 7 days after vaccination. The germline V and J ends were trimmed by 5 bases and 8 bases, with 6 bases remaining between them. The germline V gene has CDR1 GTSNPN and CDR2 SVGIG (reference sequence). The CDR3 runs to 10 residues. Sequenced by immunoSEQ multiplex PCR; TCRdb stores in-frame clones only, minus some. In the table there are about 10,000 clones, around 83% of which are singletons. The V and J genes are TRBV30 and TRBJ1-4; D is undetermined. The source is an adult who received the influenza vaccine. The starting material was CXCR5- memory CD4+ T cells sorted from blood, obtained 7 days after influenza vaccination. CDR3 nucleotides: TGTGCCTGGTTCCAGGAAAAACTGTTTTTT. This sequence encodes CAWFQEKLFF.